Listed here is a single T cell receptor beta chain. This specimen comes from a study of identifying expanded T cells in peripheral blood. TCRdb's table, derived via immunoSEQ multiplex PCR, lists solely in-frame clones and lacks some. This table has 100,000 or so clones, approximately 90% appearing once. The CDR3 has 14 amino acids. The V segment lost 4 bases and the J segment 7 bases; nucleotides outside the gene matches: 5. Per germline, CDR1 SGHAT and CDR2 FQNNGV. The clonotype originates from a person aged 18 to 70 in good health. Sequencing was done on a sample of blood. This chain uses TRBV11-2 with TRBJ1-5, with 9 bases identical to TRBD1. The DNA of the CDR3 is TGTGCCAGCAGCTCTACAGGGGGCGGGCAGCCCCAGCATTTT. It codes for CASSSTGGGQPQHF.